The 26 T cell receptor beta chains below come from one sample, sequenced in a study of shared clonotypes between healthy human individuals. In the naive CD8 group, cells lacked CD45RO and were positively selected for CCR7, so terminally differentiated effector memory CD45RA+ cells were left out. TCRdb's table, derived via immunoSEQ multiplex PCR, lists solely in-frame clones and lacks some. The repertoire holds roughly 2 million clones, just under 95% seen once, with about 1.1% in the top ten. The sequenced sample consisted of naive CD8+ T cells sorted from blood. The receptor set was obtained from a man younger than 35 in good health.

In the case of this clone: At the DNA level, this CDR3 is encoded by other sequences in the same sample as well. The chain employs TRBV4-1 and TRBJ2-7, with D maybe TRBD2 (6 bases). The CDR3 spans 13 residues. Germline values: CDR1 MGHRA, CDR2 YSYEKL. V lost 3 bases and J 3 bases, leaving 9 bases between the germline ends. The CDR3 DNA sequence: TGCGCCAGCAGCCAGGGACTCAACTACGAGCAGTACTTC. Translation gives CASSQGLNYEQYF.

The chain has TRBV4-1 and TRBJ1-2; D is unresolved. Trimming removed 6 bases at V and 4 bases at J, with 24 bases between. Germline V gives CDR1 MGHRA, CDR2 YSYEKL. CDR3 size: 17 residues. CDR3 protein: CASRSVGRAGDVYGYTF. CDR3 coding DNA: TGCGCCAGCAGGTCCGTGGGCCGGGCAGGCGATGTCTATGGCTACACCTTC.

The genes are TRBV7-6 and TRBJ2-7, with a tentative D call TRBD1 (5 bases). Germline values: CDR1 SGHVS, CDR2 FNYEAQ. CDR3 length: 14 amino acids. The V end was cut by 4 bases, the J end by 9 bases, with 19 bases between. For the CDR3, the DNA is TGTGCCAGCAGCTCCCACGGTAGCAGGGCCTCGCAGTACTTC. Its protein product is CASSSHGSRASQYF.

CDR3 loop: CASSLGPGGEGTDTQYF. Here the CDR3 DNA reads TGTGCCAGCAGCTTGGGACCAGGGGGTGAGGGCACAGATACGCAGTATTTT. The chain employs TRBV5-6 and TRBJ2-3, with TRBD1 matching 7 bases. The CDR3 sequence is 17 residues long. Germline V gives CDR1 SGHDT, CDR2 YYEEEE. Trimming cost V 0 bases and J 1 base; bases outside gene matches: 8. The full variable domain, completed using reference TRBV5-6 and TRBJ2-3, is DAGVTQSPTHLIKTRGQQVTLRCSPKSGHDTVSWYQQALGQGPQFIFQYYEEEERQRGNFPDRFSGHQFPNYSSELNVNALLLGDSALYLCASSLGPGGEGTDTQYFGPGTRLTVL.

The genes are TRBV5-4 and TRBJ2-7; TRBD2 matches 9 bases. V shed 4 bases and J 4 bases; nucleotides not matched to a gene: 6. The CDR3 covers 14 residues. Looked up from germline, CDR1 is SGHNT and CDR2 is YYREEE (reference sequence). This CDR3 reads CASSLYSGGYEQYF. Here the CDR3 DNA reads TGTGCCAGCAGCCTATATAGCGGGGGATACGAGCAGTACTTC.

The chain couples TRBV7-2 to TRBJ2-5; D possibly corresponds to TRBD1 (6 bases). V lost 7 bases, J lost 5 bases, and 8 bases lay in between. The CDR3 runs to 11 residues. Germline CDR1 and CDR2: SGHTA and FQGNSA. The CDR3 DNA is TGTGCCAGCATGAGGGGGGAGACCCAGTACTTC. Its translation: CASMRGETQYF.

About this clone: This sample includes further DNA sequences coding for the same CDR3. The chain is built from TRBV27 and TRBJ2-7; tentative D call: TRBD2 (7 bases). This CDR3 has 15 residues. From germline, CDR1 is MNHEY and CDR2 SMNVEV (reference sequence). The V end lost 5 bases, the J end lost 1 base, and 15 bases lay between the germline ends. DNA for the CDR3: TGTGCCAGCAGTCTGGCAGGGGAGGGATCCTACGAGCAGTACTTC. Its translation: CASSLAGEGSYEQYF.

This chain links TRBV28 with TRBJ2-2, with D possibly TRBD2 on 6 matching bases. Germline CDR1 MDHEN, CDR2 SYDVKM. The CDR3 loop spans 14 amino acids. V was cut by 2 bases and J by 7 bases, with 11 bases left in between. CDR3 bases: TGTGCCAGCAGTTTACCCCGGGAGTACGGGGAGCTGTTTTTT. This codes for CASSLPREYGELFF.

The CDR3 DNA reads as TGTGCCAGCAGCCAGGGACTAGCGGGGCCTTCCTACGAGCAGTACTTC. This encodes CASSQGLAGPSYEQYF. The rearrangement links TRBV7-9 to TRBJ2-7; TRBD2 aligns across 13 bases. The CDR3 runs to 16 residues. Germline CDR1 is SEHNR and CDR2 is FQNEAQ (reference sequence). V shed 5 bases and J 1 base; nucleotides not matched to a gene: 5.

The chain couples TRBV7-2 to TRBJ2-7, with 7 bases fitting TRBD1. The junction had 5 bases not matched to a gene; V was cut back by 4 bases and J by 5 bases. The CDR3 runs 13 residues. Per germline, CDR1 SGHTA and CDR2 FQGNSA. The CDR3 coding sequence is TGTGCCAGCAGCTCAGACAGGGCCCACGAGCAGTACTTC. Translated: CASSSDRAHEQYF.

The V and J genes are TRBV2 and TRBJ1-3, with 10 positions matching TRBD1. The CDR3 loop spans 20 amino acids. Losses at the gene ends were 1 base for V and 0 bases for J; bases not matched to a gene: 12. In germline, CDR1 is SNHLY, CDR2 FYNNEI. CDR3 DNA: TGTGCCAGCAGTGAAGAGGGGGACAGGGGCCCTCCTATCTCTGGAAACACCATATATTTT. This codes for CASSEEGDRGPPISGNTIYF.

Turning to this clone: This specimen includes other DNA sequences encoding the same CDR3. J is TRBJ2-7 and V is TRBV7-9, with D unresolved. Deletions cut 3 bases from V and 0 bases from J, with 6 bases between. The CDR3 is 13 amino acids. Germline lookup yields CDR1 SEHNR and CDR2 FQNEAQ (reference sequence). The CDR3 here is CASSFGNSYEQYF. Here the CDR3 DNA reads TGTGCCAGCAGCTTTGGCAACTCCTACGAGCAGTACTTC.

The CDR3 loop reads CASSTRQIPYQETQYF. The CDR3 DNA is TGTGCCAGCAGTACTCGACAGATACCGTACCAAGAGACCCAGTACTTC. This chain joins TRBV28 and TRBJ2-5; a possible D gene is TRBD1 (5 bases). Germline CDR1 MDHEN, CDR2 SYDVKM. Trimming left V 5 bases short and J 0 bases short, with 16 bases between. This CDR3 contains 16 residues.

Points on this clone: Other DNA sequences of this sample code for an identical CDR3. This sequence joins TRBV4-1 and TRBJ2-7; TRBD1 might be the D (5 bases). Germline V CDR1 and CDR2: MGHRA, YSYEKL. The CDR3 is 14 residues long. Trimming cost V 0 bases and J 2 bases, with 8 bases left between them. CDR3 coding DNA: TGCGCCAGCAGCCAAGACCCAGGGACCTACGAGCAGTACTTC. Translated, it gives CASSQDPGTYEQYF.

The rearrangement joins TRBV18 to TRBJ1-2; TRBD1 agrees at 8 bases. The V and J ends lost 1 base and 8 bases, in that order; junction bases with no gene match: 6. Germline-derived CDR1 and CDR2 are KGHSH and LQKENI. The CDR3 has 14 residues. Written as DNA, the CDR3 is TGTGCCAGCTCACCACTCACAGGGGGGGACGGCTACACCTTC. This sequence encodes CASSPLTGGDGYTF.

The gene calls are TRBV25-1 and TRBJ2-7; D not certain. V dropped 1 base and J dropped 5 bases, with 3 bases sitting between them. Germline V gene sequence: CDR1 MGHDK, CDR2 SYGVNS. This CDR3 contains 11 residues. The CDR3 sequence: CASSEWHEQYF. The CDR3 nucleotides are TGTGCCAGCAGTGAATGGCACGAGCAGTACTTC.

The genes are TRBV7-9 and TRBJ2-7, with 12 nucleotides matching TRBD1. The CDR3 covers 16 residues. V was clipped by 5 bases and J by 6 bases; unmatched bases: 11. In germline, CDR1 is SEHNR, CDR2 FQNEAQ (reference sequence). CDR3 protein: CASSISGTGGSSEQYF. In nucleotides, the CDR3 is TGTGCCAGCAGCATATCCGGGACAGGGGGCTCTAGCGAGCAGTACTTC.

V is TRBV9 and J is TRBJ2-3, with TRBD1 matching 8 bases. The CDR3 runs 14 residues. The germline CDR1 and CDR2 sequences are SGDLS and YYNGEE. The junction had 3 bases not matched to a gene; V was cut back by 4 bases and J by 2 bases. This CDR3 reads CASSQGAPTDTQYF. The CDR3 DNA reads as TGTGCCAGCAGCCAGGGGGCACCCACAGATACGCAGTATTTT.

This clone was counted once. The gene calls are TRBV12-5 and TRBJ1-2; D perhaps matches TRBD1 (6 bases). The V gene's germline CDR1 is LGHNT and CDR2 FRNRAP. The CDR3 is made up of 15 amino acids. Trimming cost V 0 bases and J 2 bases, with 10 bases left between them. The CDR3 DNA is TGTGCTAGTGGTTTGGTAGGGGGGGAGAACTATGGCTACACCTTC. Translation: CASGLVGGENYGYTF.

In this sample, this clone turned up a few times. V and J are TRBV6-1 and TRBJ1-5; D perhaps matches TRBD1 (5 bases). Germline CDR1 is MNHNS and CDR2 is SASEGT. With 4 bases removed from V and 3 bases from J, the gap between germline ends came to 10 bases. The CDR3 extends over 14 amino acids. The CDR3 DNA reads TGTGCCAGCAGTGGGTCAGGGAACAATCAGCCCCAGCATTTT. Protein: CASSGSGNNQPQHF.

This clone has more than one count but fewer than ten. The DNA for the CDR3 is TGCAGCGTTGTAAAGGGACAGCCGGGACTAGCGGGAGGGGGGAACTCCTACAATGAGCAGTTCTTC. The encoded protein is CSVVKGQPGLAGGGNSYNEQFF. The chain combines TRBV29-1 with TRBJ2-1; 16 bases align to TRBD2. Trimming took 4 bases from V and 0 from J; bases not matched to a gene: 18. Germline CDR1 SQVTM, CDR2 ANQGSEA. There are 22 residues in the CDR3.

The chain employs TRBV25-1 and TRBJ2-7; no clear D gene. The V gene lost 3 bases and the J gene lost 3 bases, with 9 bases spanning the gap. Germline V gene sequence: CDR1 MGHDK, CDR2 SYGVNS. This CDR3 has 13 amino acids. Here the CDR3 DNA reads TGTGCCAGCAGTGATCGGCAGCTCTACGAGCAGTACTTC. Translation: CASSDRQLYEQYF.

V and J are TRBV21-1 and TRBJ2-7. TRBV21-1 constitutes a pseudogene. CDR3 size: 15 residues. In DNA form, the CDR3 reads TGTGCCAGCAGCAAAGCGCAGCCCGATGGGTGCGAGCAGTACTTC. Translation gives CASSKAQPDGCEQYF.

This clone appeared a single time. V usage is TRBV9 and J usage is TRBJ2-7; the D gene is possibly TRBD2 (5 bases). The CDR3 totals 15 residues. Germline CDR1 is SGDLS and CDR2 is YYNGEE. The V end was cut by 0 bases, the J end by 0 bases, with 10 bases between. The CDR3 sequence: CASSVGGELSYEQYF. The CDR3 region has the DNA TGTGCCAGCAGCGTAGGGGGAGAACTCTCCTACGAGCAGTACTTC.

The CDR3 is CASSLSVGSSYEQYF. DNA for the CDR3: TGTGCCAGCAGTTTATCAGTGGGCAGCTCCTACGAGCAGTACTTC. The chain carries TRBV27 and TRBJ2-7; no firm D call. Germline V CDR1 and CDR2: MNHEY, SMNVEV (reference sequence). The CDR3 consists of 15 residues. V lost 0 bases, J lost 0 bases, and 9 bases lay in between.

Of note for this clone: This specimen includes other DNA sequences encoding the same CDR3. The chain joins TRBV4-1 to TRBJ2-7; 10 positions match TRBD2. This CDR3 region has 15 residues. After removal of 3 bases from V and 2 bases from J, the junction contained 4 bases not matched to a gene. Germline V gene data show CDR1 as MGHRA and CDR2 as YSYEKL. The DNA of the CDR3 is TGCGCCAGCAGCCAGTTAGCGGGGGGCCCCTACGAGCAGTACTTC. Amino acids: CASSQLAGGPYEQYF.